This section outlines one T cell receptor (beta chain) sequence together with its context. Its specificity is unknown. This sample is drawn from a study of T cells in Graves' hyperthyroidism and ophthalmopathy. The CDR3 regions of TCR beta were amplified from RNA transcripts. First-round RT-PCR with HTBI primers amplified the TCR CDR3 region. TCRdb reprocessed the multiplex PCR reads via MiXCR and lists one record per CDR3 protein. The sample includes 300,000 to 400,000 distinct CDR3 sequences, roughly an eighth of them seen just once. Findings of the study overall: Ophthalmopathy could be told apart from stable hyperthyroidism with a 13 V-J model.

The study enrolled patients aged 18 to 65 with newly diagnosed hyperthyroidism of under 2 months' duration. The germline CDR1 and CDR2 sequences are SGHNT and YYREEE (reference sequence). This CDR3 spans 14 amino acids. V dropped 0 bases and J dropped 6 bases, with 11 bases sitting between them. Material for sequencing was blood. V usage is TRBV5-4 and J usage is TRBJ2-3, with D perhaps matching TRBD1 (6 bases). The sequence was obtained from a woman between 18 and 30 years old with Graves' hyperthyroidism. CDR3 amino acids: CASSLAHQGDTQYF. For the CDR3, the DNA is TGTGCCAGCAGCTTGGCTCACCAGGGGGATACGCAGTATTTT.